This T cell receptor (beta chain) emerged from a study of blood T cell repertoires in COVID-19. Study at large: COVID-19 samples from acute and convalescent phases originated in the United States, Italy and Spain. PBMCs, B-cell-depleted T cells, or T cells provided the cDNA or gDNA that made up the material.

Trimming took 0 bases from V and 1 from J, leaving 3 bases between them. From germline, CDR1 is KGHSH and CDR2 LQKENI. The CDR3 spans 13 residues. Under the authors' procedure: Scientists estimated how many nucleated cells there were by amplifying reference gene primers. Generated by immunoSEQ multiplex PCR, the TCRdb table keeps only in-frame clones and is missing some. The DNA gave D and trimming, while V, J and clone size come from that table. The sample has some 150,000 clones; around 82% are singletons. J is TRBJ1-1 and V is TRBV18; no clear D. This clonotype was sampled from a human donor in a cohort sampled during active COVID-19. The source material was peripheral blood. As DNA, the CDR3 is TGTGCCAGCTCACCACCCGGGAACACTGAAGCTTTCTTT. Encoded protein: CASSPPGNTEAFF.